This TCR beta chain is drawn from a study of blood T cell repertoires in COVID-19 (TCRdb year 2020). In terms of the full investigation: Samples from collaborators originated in the United States, Italy and Spain and spanned both the acute and convalescent phases of COVID-19. The material from the prospective study consisted of cDNA or gDNA derived from T cells, B-cell-depleted T cells, or PBMCs. Deeply sampled blood TCRbeta repertoires from subjects exposed to, actively infected with, or recovered from COVID-19 were included in the dataset. The repertoires were released in a freely available public database intended as a resource for research on the immune response to SARS-CoV-2. The samples were drawn from two sources: the first 160 participants of the ongoing ImmuneRACE study, and 1,000 to 1,500 subjects contributed by 6 global collaborators. Sample metadata almost always included a de-identified subject ID, COVID-19 status, age in years and sex. Where available, HLA class I and class II types were taken from metadata supplied by the sample provider and were not determined by assay-based typing.

The immunoSEQ Assay, a bias-controlled multiplex PCR, was used to amplify TCRbeta CDR3 regions from genomic DNA. As for how the authors treated the data: Within the assay, amplification of reference gene primers was used to estimate how many nucleated cells each sample contained. To quantify the absolute abundance of each unique TCRbeta CDR3 rearrangement, sequence reads were collapsed and filtered. For each sample, productive Simpson clonality was calculated as the square root of Simpson's diversity index over productive rearrangements. The table was pulled from immuneACCESS by TCRdb, which kept in-frame rearrangements only. Such tables lose some clones; where checked, under half of the loss comes from unresolved V genes, and the rest has no known cause. The DNA gave D and trimming, while V, J and clone size come from that table. This sample holds under 250,000 clones; about 83% were observed only once. Approximately 6.2% of the sample is held by the ten biggest clonotypes.

Results the study describes overall, beyond this receptor: The amount of clinical and demographic metadata varied by source and participant and was provided uncurated.

Sequences SGHNT (CDR1) and YYREEE (CDR2) are obtained from the germline V gene (reference sequence). V ends up 0 bases short and J 5 bases short, with an unmatched junction base count of 0. The CDR3, cysteine through valine, is 13 amino acids long. Of all the DNA, just the CDR3 is kept, 39 bases in frame from base 1. With regard to this clone: Its binding antigen is unknown. Within one base of it there is no much larger clone, and no base qualities were kept.

One collaborating source in Seattle enrolled patients during active infection and followed them longitudinally through the course of disease. Whole blood was collected in K2EDTA tubes by collaborating institutions according to the institutions' own protocols. For TCRbeta analysis, collaborators shipped samples in one of three forms: frozen whole blood, isolated PBMCs, or DNA extracted from either of those sample types. The sample was peripheral blood. Recombination connected TRBV5-4 to TRBJ2-7, and TRBD1 matches 9 of the central bases. The sequence was obtained from an elderly woman with COVID-19, enrolled during active disease. CDR3 sequence: CASSLDRGHEQYV. At the DNA level, the sequence is TGTGCCAGCAGCTTGGACAGGGGGCACGAGCAGTACGTC.